The rows below give T cell receptor beta chains drawn from one sample of a study of beta chain features in type 1 diabetes. This table comes from immunoSEQ multiplex PCR, and its TCRdb copy is limited to in-frame clones, with some not included. The table includes almost 350,000 clones, approximately 10% detected once. Input material: central memory CD4+ T cells from blood. All receptors come from a man aged 25 to 45 with type 1 diabetes. Both conserved end residues are part of each CDR3. The D gene is left open where the match is weak. Expanded clones get a size class; other rows say once, few or many, or leave the size out.

>-|TRBV7-9|many|TRBJ1-2
CASSLEGWRGYTF
>TRBD1|TRBV7-2|few|TRBJ2-1
CASSPGQGWYEQFF
>-|TRBV20-1|-|TRBJ2-7
CSARDSHEQYF
>TRBD1|TRBV7-6|-|TRBJ1-6
CASSLAGTEDSPLHF
>TRBD2|TRBV7-2|many|TRBJ2-5
CASSLNGGEETQYF
>-|TRBV29-1|-|TRBJ1-1
CSVAAQINTEAFF
>TRBD1|TRBV6-5|few|TRBJ1-2
CASSPGTGVGYGYTF
>TRBD2|TRBV7-2|few|TRBJ2-7
CASSYRAGGEYEQYF
>-|TRBV29-1|few|TRBJ1-2
CSVPGVYYGYTF
>-|TRBV28|-|TRBJ1-1
CASSPGHGTEAFF
>-|TRBV10-3|-|TRBJ2-7
CAISESSQVSFYEQYF
>TRBD2|TRBV11-2|few|TRBJ2-7
CASSLGRGGSNF
>-|TRBV11-3|few|TRBJ2-1
CASSVRVGSYNEQFF
>-|TRBV7-2|-|TRBJ2-5
CASSLEPMETQYF
>-|TRBV28|-|TRBJ1-5
CASSAGGTNQPQHF
>TRBD1|TRBV27|-|TRBJ1-5
CASSLVQGGQPQHF
>TRBD1|TRBV9|-|TRBJ1-6
CASSPGQGGDPLHF
>-|TRBV29-1|few|TRBJ1-2
CSVDRSKQGNYGYTF
>-|TRBV30|-|TRBJ1-4
CAWSPTWTNEKLFF
>-|TRBV4-3|-|TRBJ1-1
CASSQDLGTAHIAFF
>-|TRBV5-1|many|TRBJ2-1
CASSPGTNYNERQFF
>-|TRBV18|few|TRBJ2-5
CASSPKTQETQYF
>TRBD1|TRBV29-1|few|TRBJ2-7
CSVGDRGYEQYF
>TRBD2|TRBV5-6|-|TRBJ2-3
CASSFSGGSRTDTQYF
>-|TRBV7-2|few|TRBJ1-1
CASSLTGPNTEAFF
>-|TRBV5-1|-|TRBJ2-5
CASSSNQETQYF
>-|TRBV2|few|TRBJ2-6
CASSVQGTGANVLTF
>-|TRBV7-9|few|TRBJ2-1
CASSLGRHNEQFF
>TRBD1|TRBV7-9|-|TRBJ1-1
CASMTGWGNTEAFF
>-|TRBV4-3|few|TRBJ2-7
CASSQDQGRASWPYEQYF
>-|TRBV13|-|TRBJ2-3
CASSFAGEADTQYF
>TRBD1|TRBV2|-|TRBJ2-3
CASRADRGLTDTQYF
>-|TRBV14|few|TRBJ2-6
CASDAGANVLTF
>-|TRBV20-1|few|TRBJ1-2
CSVSFEGRYTF
>-|TRBV11-2|many|TRBJ2-2
CASSVQPSTGELFF
>-|TRBV28|few|TRBJ1-5
CASSPPQALNQPQHF
>TRBD1|TRBV19|-|TRBJ1-5
CASSTDRGASNQPQHF
>-|TRBV20-1|-|TRBJ2-3
CSARTDTQYF
>-|TRBV9|few|TRBJ2-6
CASSVKESGAGANVLTF
>-|TRBV5-1|-|TRBJ2-7
CASSLVGSSYEQYF
>-|TRBV18|-|TRBJ2-7
CASSPPTGRSYEQYF
>-|TRBV30|-|TRBJ2-5
CAWTGQLETQYF
>-|TRBV11-2|-|TRBJ2-7
CASRLNPDSYEQYF
>TRBD1|TRBV28|few|TRBJ1-2
CASSGQGAAYGYTF
>-|TRBV7-9|-|TRBJ2-1
CASSSLDGYNEQFF
>-|TRBV6-5|-|TRBJ1-2
CASSYGLGSYGYTF
>-|TRBV11-2|-|TRBJ2-7
CASSLGSSSYEQYF